Presented here are 28 T cell receptor beta chains from one specimen sequenced in a study of T cell responses to AZD1222 COVID-19 vaccine (dated by TCRdb to the early 2020s). Libraries were built with the immunoSEQ multiplex PCR assay. This immuneACCESS table, as held by TCRdb, lists in-frame sequences with V and J called but not all clones. Of the missing ones, under half trace to an unresolved V gene in checked studies; the others have no known cause. The table for this sample lists more than 85,000 clones; 85% to 95% of them were counted only once. The ten biggest clones cover about 7.8% of the sample. The sample's time point label, decoded: baseline before first vaccination. Specimen: peripheral blood, collected on day 0 of AZD1222 vaccination. All receptors derive from an adult in good health.

The gene calls are TRBV3-1 (or the pseudogene TRBV3-2) and TRBJ2-5; D gene unclear. Between the trimmed V and J ends, which lost 3 bases and 5 bases, there was a span of 10 bases. Per germline, CDR1 LGHDT and CDR2 YNNKEL (reference sequence). The CDR3 totals 13 residues. The CDR3 DNA sequence: TGTGCCAGCAGCCACAGGTCCGCTGAGACCCAGTACTTC. This sequence encodes CASSHRSAETQYF.

The rearrangement uses TRBV9 and TRBJ2-7, with TRBD1 matching 10 bases. CDR1 and CDR2 from the germline V gene are SGDLS and YYNGEE. V was pared by 4 bases and J by 5 bases, with 6 bases of the junction left unmatched. This CDR3 has 14 amino acids. The CDR3 here is CASSNRDRGHEQYF. CDR3 DNA: TGTGCCAGCAGCAACCGGGACAGGGGCCACGAGCAGTACTTC.

This clone was observed a few times. The chain has TRBV7-6 and TRBJ2-3; D gene uncertain. This CDR3 is built from 15 residues. Germline V gene lookup returns CDR1 SGHVS and CDR2 FNYEAQ. Trimming removed 6 bases from V and 5 bases from J, with 18 bases in between. The CDR3 DNA reads as TGTGCCAGCAGGTTAACGGGTCTTGTTGGAGATACGCAGTATTTT. This encodes CASRLTGLVGDTQYF. Full variable domain (rest looked up from reference TRBV7-6 and TRBJ2-3): GAGVSQSPRYKVTKRGQDVALRCDPISGHVSLYWYRQALGQGPEFLTYFNYEAQQDKSGLPNDRFSAERPEGSISTLTIQRTEQRDSAMYRCASRLTGLVGDTQYFGPGTRLTVL.

The V call is TRBV4-1, the J call TRBJ1-2; D unresolved. The V and J ends lost 4 bases and 1 base respectively, with 7 bases between them. Germline values: CDR1 MGHRA, CDR2 YSYEKL. This CDR3 region has 13 residues. CDR3: CASSPGVNYGYTF. The CDR3 region has the DNA TGCGCCAGCAGCCCCGGGGTTAACTATGGCTACACCTTC.

V and J are TRBV6-5 and TRBJ1-3; D uncertain. Germline V CDR1 and CDR2: MNHEY, SVGAGI. The V and J ends lost 7 bases and 4 bases respectively, with 8 bases between them. The CDR3 is made up of 12 amino acids. The CDR3 loop reads CASMVPGNTIYF. CDR3 bases: TGTGCCAGCATGGTTCCCGGAAACACCATATATTTT.

This rearrangement joins TRBV11-2 to TRBJ1-5; 7 bases agree with TRBD1. After removal of 0 bases from V and 5 bases from J, the junction contained 7 bases not matched to a gene. This CDR3 is 16 amino acids long. Per germline, CDR1 SGHAT and CDR2 FQNNGV. The CDR3 sequence is CASSLDVGGDYQPQHF. CDR3 coding DNA: TGTGCCAGCAGCTTAGATGTAGGGGGCGATTATCAGCCCCAGCATTTT.

This rearrangement joins TRBV18 to TRBJ1-2; D call uncertain. Trimming stripped 4 bases from V and 4 bases from J, with 7 bases between. This CDR3 has 12 residues. From germline, CDR1 is KGHSH and CDR2 LQKENI. CDR3 sequence (DNA): TGTGCCAGCTCACAGGAGTTCTATGGCTACACCTTC. Translating it yields CASSQEFYGYTF.

The CDR3 DNA is TGCAGCGTTGATAGGACAACCGGTCTGTTCTTC. Translating gives CSVDRTTGLFF. This rearrangement joins TRBV29-1 to TRBJ2-1; D may be TRBD1 (5 bases). The germline CDR1 and CDR2 sequences are SQVTM and ANQGSEA. Trimming cost V 3 bases and J 15 bases, with 15 bases left between them. CDR3 length: 11 residues.

The genes are TRBV30 and TRBJ2-3; D unclear. CDR1 GTSNPN and CDR2 SVGIG come from the germline V gene (reference sequence). Between the trimmed V and J ends, which lost 7 bases and 0 bases, there was a span of 11 bases. CDR3 size: 13 residues. The DNA of the CDR3 is TGTGCCTTAGCCCGTGCTAGCACAGATACGCAGTATTTT. This codes for CALARASTDTQYF.

The genes are TRBV11-2 and TRBJ2-5; D possibly corresponds to TRBD1 (6 bases). V dropped 2 bases and J dropped 2 bases, with 9 bases sitting between them. The germline CDR1 and CDR2 sequences are SGHAT and FQNNGV. The CDR3 consists of 14 residues. CDR3 nucleotides: TGTGCCAGCAGCTTAATACAGGGACAAGAGACCCAGTACTTC. Protein sequence: CASSLIQGQETQYF.

The V and J genes are TRBV7-9 and TRBJ2-1, with TRBD1 matching over 7 bases. The CDR3 runs 16 residues. CDR1 and CDR2 from the germline V gene are SEHNR and FQNEAQ (reference sequence). Trimming cost V 5 bases and J 1 base; bases outside gene matches: 8. CDR3 coding DNA: TGTGCCAGCAGCCCATGGACAGGCGATTCCTACAATGAGCAGTTCTTC. Translated: CASSPWTGDSYNEQFF. Full variable domain (outside the CDR3, taken from reference TRBV7-9 and TRBJ2-1): DTGVSQNPRHKITKRGQNVTFRCDPISEHNRLYWYRQTLGQGPEFLTYFQNEAQLEKSRLLSDRFSAERPKGSFSTLEIQRTEQGDSAMYLCASSPWTGDSYNEQFFGPGTRLTVL.

The gene calls are TRBV19 and TRBJ2-2, with a tentative D call TRBD1 (5 bases). Germline V gene data show CDR1 as LNHDA and CDR2 as SQIVND (reference sequence). The V gene lost 4 bases and the J gene lost 0 bases, with 6 bases spanning the gap. The CDR3 extends over 14 amino acids. CDR3 amino acids: CASSRQTNTGELFF. Here the CDR3 DNA reads TGTGCCAGTAGTAGACAGACGAACACCGGGGAGCTGTTTTTT.

The J gene is TRBJ2-1, the V gene TRBV7-9, with D tentatively TRBD1 (5 bases). The CDR3 runs 13 residues. Germline lookup yields CDR1 SEHNR and CDR2 FQNEAQ (reference sequence). Trimming took 5 bases from V and 4 from J, leaving 9 bases between them. CDR3 protein: CASSPDSYNEQFF. In DNA, the CDR3 is TGTGCCAGCAGCCCCGACAGTTACAATGAGCAGTTCTTC. The variable domain in full, completed from reference TRBV7-9 and TRBJ2-1, reads DTGVSQNPRHKITKRGQNVTFRCDPISEHNRLYWYRQTLGQGPEFLTYFQNEAQLEKSRLLSDRFSAERPKGSFSTLEIQRTEQGDSAMYLCASSPDSYNEQFFGPGTRLTVL.

The chain recombines TRBV21-1 with TRBJ2-7; the DNA was not compared with TRBD1, the D call given in the table. TRBV21-1 is deemed a pseudogene. The CDR3 consists of 14 residues. The CDR3 sequence is CASSIRTGYDEQYF. The CDR3 DNA reads TGTGCCAGCAGCATCCGGACAGGGTACGACGAGCAGTACTTC.

The V call is TRBV27, the J call TRBJ2-5, with a weak D call TRBD2 (6 bases). Trimming took off 4 bases at V and 5 bases at J, with 17 bases between the two ends. The germline gives CDR1 MNHEY, CDR2 SMNVEV (reference sequence). CDR3 length: 15 residues. The CDR3: CASSSVGRAGETQYF. As DNA, the CDR3 is TGTGCCAGCAGTTCCGTCGGAAGGGCGGGGGAGACCCAGTACTTC.

The CDR3 sequence: CASSSWRGLLETQYF. Here the CDR3 DNA reads TGTGCCAGCAGCTCATGGCGGGGCCTACTGGAGACCCAGTACTTC. The chain couples TRBV5-6 to TRBJ2-5, with a weak D call TRBD2 (6 bases). Germline V gives CDR1 SGHDT, CDR2 YYEEEE. This CDR3 contains 15 residues. V dropped 3 bases and J dropped 5 bases, with 17 bases sitting between them.

The chain carries TRBV9 and TRBJ2-5; possible D gene TRBD1, 6 bases. CDR1 SGDLS and CDR2 YYNGEE come from the germline V gene. Trimming pared 4 bases from V and 1 base from J, leaving 14 bases between. The CDR3 covers 15 residues. Written as DNA, the CDR3 is TGTGCCAGCAGCCCCAGAGGGGGTTCCCAAGAGACCCAGTACTTC. It specifies CASSPRGGSQETQYF.

This chain links TRBV27 with TRBJ1-2; D not resolved. Looked up from germline, CDR1 is MNHEY and CDR2 is SMNVEV (reference sequence). Between the trimmed V and J ends, which lost 6 bases and 3 bases, there was a span of 26 bases. The CDR3 is 18 amino acids. The CDR3 region is CASRKDDWAAPGDYGYTF. DNA for the CDR3: TGTGCCAGCAGGAAGGACGATTGGGCGGCCCCAGGAGACTATGGCTACACCTTC.

The chain couples TRBV5-4 to TRBJ1-6, with D unresolved. Germline CDR1 is SGHNT and CDR2 is YYREEE (reference sequence). The CDR3 is 15 residues long. Between the trimmed V and J ends, which lost 1 base and 7 bases, there was a span of 12 bases. The CDR3 here is CASSLKGVSNSPLHF. The CDR3 nucleotides are TGTGCCAGCAGCTTGAAGGGCGTCTCGAATTCACCCCTCCACTTT.

V is TRBV6-5 and J is TRBJ1-2; D not resolved. Per germline, CDR1 MNHEY and CDR2 SVGAGI. This CDR3 is built from 13 residues. Trimming took off 7 bases at V and 0 bases at J, with 9 bases between the two ends. The CDR3 coding sequence is TGTGCCAGCACCGAGGATCCTAACTATGGCTACACCTTC. It specifies CASTEDPNYGYTF.

The chain uses TRBV7-9 and TRBJ1-2; no clear D gene. Germline V CDR1 and CDR2: SEHNR, FQNEAQ (reference sequence). V was clipped by 5 bases and J by 6 bases, with 10 bases between them. The CDR3 has 12 amino acids. The CDR3 is CASSLGFDGYTF. CDR3 DNA: TGTGCCAGCAGCCTAGGGTTTGATGGCTACACCTTC.

The chain uses TRBV9 and TRBJ1-1, with D unresolved. The CDR3 totals 13 residues. The germline CDR1 and CDR2 sequences are SGDLS and YYNGEE. Trimming stripped 4 bases from V and 8 bases from J, with 15 bases between. CDR3 nucleotide sequence: TGTGCCAGCAGCCCACCCTCGCGGAGAGAAGCTTTCTTT. Its translation: CASSPPSRREAFF.

The chain links TRBV30 to TRBJ1-3, with 8 nucleotides matching TRBD1. J was trimmed by 3 bases and V by 0 bases; bases with no gene match: 7. Germline V lookup: CDR1 GTSNPN, CDR2 SVGIG (reference sequence). This CDR3 comprises 16 residues. CDR3 in amino acids: CAWSVVRGLGGNTIYF. CDR3 in DNA: TGTGCCTGGAGTGTAGTCAGGGGGCTCGGTGGAAACACCATATATTTT. The variable domain in full, completed from reference TRBV30 and TRBJ1-3, reads SQTIHQWPATLVQPVGSPLSLECTVEGTSNPNLYWYRQAAGRGLQLLFYSVGIGQISSEVPQNLSASRPQDRQFILSSKKLLLSDSGFYLCAWSVVRGLGGNTIYFGEGSWLTVV.

The count of this clone is one. The chain is built from TRBV9 and TRBJ1-1, with D possibly being TRBD1 (6 bases). V was cut by 3 bases and J by 2 bases, with 14 bases left in between. This CDR3 spans 15 amino acids. Germline loops: CDR1 SGDLS, CDR2 YYNGEE. The chain's CDR3 is CASSAGTGPNTEAFF. The CDR3, as DNA: TGTGCCAGCAGCGCGGGTACAGGGCCAAACACTGAAGCTTTCTTT.

The V call is TRBV7-6, the J call TRBJ1-5; a weak D match, TRBD1 (5 bases). Per germline, CDR1 SGHVS and CDR2 FNYEAQ. The V gene lost 0 bases and the J gene lost 2 bases, with 8 bases spanning the gap. The length of the CDR3 is 15 residues. For the CDR3, the DNA is TGTGCCAGCAGCTTAGCCAGGGATGGCAATCAGCCCCAGCATTTT. It is translated as CASSLARDGNQPQHF.

The genes are TRBV11-3 and TRBJ2-1; 12 bases fit TRBD2. V shed 4 bases, J shed 2 bases, and the junction held 3 bases outside the gene matches. Germline V CDR1 and CDR2: SGHNT, YENEEA. The CDR3 has 16 amino acids. The CDR3 is CASSSSGGGPYNEQFF. For the CDR3, the DNA is TGTGCCAGCAGCTCTAGCGGGGGGGGTCCCTACAATGAGCAGTTCTTC.

This sequence joins TRBV5-1 and TRBJ1-1; D is unclear. V lost 5 bases, J lost 2 bases, and 7 bases lay in between. CDR3 size: 12 residues. Germline values: CDR1 SGHRS, CDR2 YFSETQ. CDR3 sequence reads: CASREGNTEAFF. The DNA of the CDR3 is TGCGCCAGCAGAGAGGGAAACACTGAAGCTTTCTTT.

The V gene is TRBV20-1, the J gene TRBJ2-1, with 8 nucleotides matching TRBD2. The V segment lost 3 bases and the J segment 5 bases; nucleotides outside the gene matches: 6. The CDR3 contains 14 residues. The V gene's germline CDR1 is DFQATT and CDR2 SNEGSKA (reference sequence). CDR3 sequence: CSASSGGPDNEQFF. CDR3 bases: TGCAGTGCTAGTTCGGGGGGGCCGGACAATGAGCAGTTCTTC.